This T cell receptor (beta chain) was profiled in a study of blood T cell repertoires in COVID-19. Losses at the gene ends were 0 bases for V and 0 bases for J; bases not matched to a gene: 7. Germline assignment: CDR1 SGHRS and CDR2 YFSETQ. The CDR3 length is 20 residues. The repertoire was sequenced with immunoSEQ multiplex PCR; TCRdb's copy has only in-frame clones and lacks some. The data show about 180,000 clones, with 82% seen just once and about 8.4% held by the top ten. The sample taken for sequencing was peripheral blood. This chain uses TRBV5-1 with TRBJ2-4; 15 bases match TRBD2. This TCR was recovered from a woman aged 65 to 85 with acute or convalescent COVID-19. DNA of the CDR3: TGCGCCAGCAGCTTGGGACAGGGGACTAGCGGGGGGATAGCCAAAAACATTCAGTACTTC. Translation gives CASSLGQGTSGGIAKNIQYF.